What follows describes a single TCR beta chain. The entry originates in a study of T-cell reconstitution after alpha-beta-depleted transplantation in children. V was pared by 2 bases and J by 5 bases, with 2 bases of the junction left unmatched. This CDR3 comprises 13 residues. Germline values: CDR1 DFQATT, CDR2 SNEGSKA (reference sequence). This sample's TCRbeta library carried unique molecular identifier barcodes. Using its own MiXCR run on the PCR reads, TCRdb lists one record per CDR3 protein. The sample yields about 610,000 distinct CDR3 sequences, about 10% seen once. The chain combines TRBV20-1 with TRBJ2-5, with 10 nucleotides matching TRBD2. The starting material was PBMCs from the stem cell graft donor, obtained from the stem cell graft. The clonotype comes from a human donor who donated a stem cell graft to a child with acute myeloid leukemia. CDR3 nucleotide sequence: TGCAGTGCTAGACTAGCGGGAGAGGAGACCCAGTACTTC. As protein: CSARLAGEETQYF.